This T cell receptor (beta chain) originates from a study of blood T cell repertoires in COVID-19. Study-wide background: Spain, Italy and the United States supplied samples that represented acute and convalescent COVID-19.

In germline, CDR1 is LNHDA, CDR2 SQIVND (reference sequence). The V gene end was trimmed by 4 bases and the J gene end by 1 base; junction bases not matched to a gene: 4. The CDR3 length is 14 residues. Profiled with immunoSEQ multiplex PCR; TCRdb holds only in-frame clones, not every one. The data contain some 89,000 clones, roughly 80% of them singletons. The clonotype comes from a man aged 55-75 years with acute or convalescent COVID-19. The rearrangement joins TRBV19 to TRBJ2-7; 7 nucleotides agree with TRBD1. The sample comprised peripheral blood. As DNA, the CDR3 is TGTGCCAGTAGTACCCGACAGGGTTCCTACGAGCAGTACTTC. This gives the protein CASSTRQGSYEQYF.